The 29 T cell receptor beta chains in this list originate from one sample, sequenced in a study of T cell clones after liver transplantation. The table came from immunoSEQ multiplex PCR; TCRdb's copy has only in-frame clones and leaves some out. The table lists roughly 80,000 clones, around four fifths of them singletons, with roughly 0.44% in the top ten. This sample comprised CD4+ T cells from blood, obtained just over 45 months after liver transplant. The source of these receptors is a human patient who received a liver transplant. Some T cells may be transferred from the graft donor.

The gene calls are TRBV28 and TRBJ1-4, with TRBD1 as a possible D gene (5 bases). CDR3 length: 14 amino acids. CDR1 and CDR2 from the germline V gene are MDHEN and SYDVKM. Trimming took 7 bases from V and 3 from J, leaving 12 bases between them. CDR3 sequence: CASTLAGPNEKLFF. The CDR3 coding sequence is TGTGCCAGCACCCTGGCAGGGCCTAATGAAAAACTGTTTTTT.

CDR3 protein: CASSPPAVPNTGELFF. Written as DNA, the CDR3 is TGTGCCAGCTCACCGCCGGCGGTACCGAACACCGGGGAGCTGTTTTTT. J is TRBJ2-2 and V is TRBV18; D is ambiguous. Trimming left V 3 bases short and J 0 bases short, with 11 bases between. Per the germline V gene, CDR1 is KGHSH and CDR2 is LQKENI. The CDR3 sequence is 16 residues long.

This chain links TRBV5-6 with TRBJ2-5; a possible D gene is TRBD2 (5 bases). Trimming cost V 1 base and J 5 bases, with 9 bases left between them. This CDR3 is built from 13 residues. The germline CDR1 and CDR2 sequences are SGHDT and YYEEEE. The CDR3 here is CASSLRGRETQYF. In nucleotides, the CDR3 is TGTGCCAGCAGCTTGCGGGGTAGGGAGACCCAGTACTTC.

The V call is TRBV27, the J call TRBJ1-4; TRBD1 agrees at 7 bases. The CDR3 sequence is 15 residues long. The germline V gene has CDR1 MNHEY and CDR2 SMNVEV (reference sequence). The junction had 4 bases not matched to a gene; V was cut back by 2 bases and J by 4 bases. This CDR3 is CASSLAGGHNEKLFF. DNA for the CDR3: TGTGCCAGCAGTTTAGCAGGGGGGCATAATGAAAAACTGTTTTTT.

About this clone itself: The identical CDR3 is also encoded by other nucleotide sequences in the sample. The rearrangement links TRBV5-1 to TRBJ2-1; no definite D call. CDR1 SGHRS and CDR2 YFSETQ come from the germline V gene. Trimming stripped 0 bases from V and 6 bases from J, with 7 bases between. This CDR3 is built from 13 residues. CDR3 residues: CASSLGPLNEQFF. In DNA form, the CDR3 reads TGCGCCAGCAGCTTGGGGCCCCTCAATGAGCAGTTCTTC.

This clone is labeled medium-sized. The chain carries TRBV11-2 and TRBJ2-2; D remains unclear. Germline V gene data show CDR1 as SGHAT and CDR2 as FQNNGV. The CDR3 length is 14 residues. Trimming left V 6 bases short and J 7 bases short, with 15 bases between. This CDR3 is CASRYRVLLGELFF. The CDR3 DNA follows: TGTGCCAGCAGGTACAGAGTCCTGCTCGGGGAGCTGTTTTTT.

This clone was seen only once. The gene calls are TRBV19 and TRBJ2-1; 8 bases line up with TRBD2. This CDR3 is built from 15 residues. The J segment lost 2 bases and the V segment lost 4 bases, leaving 4 bases of the junction unmatched. Germline V gene lookup returns CDR1 LNHDA and CDR2 SQIVND (reference sequence). CDR3 sequence (DNA): TGTGCCAGTAGTACCAGCGGGAGTGCCTACAATGAGCAGTTCTTC. Protein product: CASSTSGSAYNEQFF.

The J gene is TRBJ1-2, the V gene TRBV28; the D is unclear. Per the germline V gene, CDR1 is MDHEN and CDR2 is SYDVKM. The CDR3 has 11 amino acids. V was clipped by 5 bases and J by 10 bases, with 11 bases between them. In DNA, the CDR3 is TGTGCCAGCAGTAACCGAAGAACCTACACCTTC. As protein: CASSNRRTYTF.

The chain links TRBV2 to TRBJ2-2; 8 bases align to TRBD1. The V and J ends lost 8 bases and 3 bases, in that order; junction bases with no gene match: 5. The CDR3 is 14 amino acids. Germline V gene lookup returns CDR1 SNHLY and CDR2 FYNNEI. CDR3 coding DNA: TGTGCCAGCCTGACAGGGGAGTACACCGGGGAGCTGTTTTTT. Translation gives CASLTGEYTGELFF.

The chain is built from TRBV4-1 and TRBJ2-1; D assignment may be TRBD1 or TRBD2 (5 bases each). The CDR3 covers 18 residues. V dropped 3 bases and J dropped 8 bases, with 26 bases sitting between them. Per germline, CDR1 MGHRA and CDR2 YSYEKL. The CDR3 loop reads CASSQRDLWTSPGDEQFF. The CDR3 DNA sequence: TGCGCCAGCAGCCAGAGGGACCTGTGGACTTCCCCGGGCGATGAGCAGTTCTTC.

The gene calls are TRBV5-1 and TRBJ1-2; TRBD1 is a possible D gene (6 bases). This CDR3 region has 14 residues. From germline, CDR1 is SGHRS and CDR2 YFSETQ. Deletions cut 4 bases from V and 5 bases from J, with 15 bases between. CDR3 DNA sequence: TGCGCCAGCAGCCCGGACAGTTCTGGGTATGGCTACACCTTC. Protein product: CASSPDSSGYGYTF.

The DNA of the CDR3 is TGCGCCAGCAGCCCCCTCGGACTAGGGGCAGATACGCAGTATTTT. It yields the protein CASSPLGLGADTQYF. J is TRBJ2-3 and V is TRBV4-1, with 7 bases matching TRBD2. After removal of 4 bases from V and 4 bases from J, the junction contained 8 bases not matched to a gene. This CDR3 contains 15 residues. Germline loops: CDR1 MGHRA, CDR2 YSYEKL.

This clone showed up just a few times. The CDR3 sequence is CASRTTGVQVGELFF. The CDR3 DNA sequence: TGTGCCAGTAGGACTACAGGGGTACAAGTCGGGGAGCTGTTTTTT. The genes are TRBV19 and TRBJ2-2, with 7 positions matching TRBD1. Germline V gives CDR1 LNHDA, CDR2 SQIVND (reference sequence). The V and J ends lost 6 bases and 7 bases, in that order; junction bases with no gene match: 11. This CDR3 region has 15 residues.

This clone occurred a few times. The chain combines TRBV28 with TRBJ1-1; no clear D. CDR3 length: 12 amino acids. Germline CDR1 and CDR2: MDHEN and SYDVKM. Trimming left V 5 bases short and J 6 bases short, with 10 bases between. This chain's CDR3 is CASSPFGSEAFF. The CDR3 DNA sequence: TGTGCCAGCAGTCCTTTTGGGTCTGAAGCTTTCTTT. The whole variable domain, remainder taken from reference TRBV28 and TRBJ1-1, is DVKVTQSSRYLVKRTGEKVFLECVQDMDHENMFWYRQDPGLGLRLIYFSYDVKMKEKGDIPEGYSVSREKKERFSLILESASTNQTSMYLCASSPFGSEAFFGQGTRLTVV.

V usage is TRBV6-1 and J usage is TRBJ2-1, with TRBD1 identical over 7 bases. Germline V CDR1 and CDR2: MNHNS, SASEGT. The V and J ends lost 4 bases and 6 bases, in that order; junction bases with no gene match: 9. This CDR3 is built from 15 residues. The CDR3: CASSVYRGLSNEQFF. The DNA of the CDR3 is TGTGCCAGCAGTGTTTACAGGGGTTTGTCCAATGAGCAGTTCTTC.

V is TRBV10-3 and J is TRBJ2-5, with 10 bases identical to TRBD2. The ends lost 2 bases at V and 5 bases at J; junction bases unmatched: 11. CDR1 is ENHRY, CDR2 SYGVKD, per germline. CDR3 size: 17 residues. The CDR3 here is CAISEGLAALPPETQYF. CDR3 coding DNA: TGTGCCATCAGTGAGGGACTAGCGGCACTCCCTCCCGAGACCCAGTACTTC.

This chain uses TRBV19 with TRBJ1-2; D perhaps matches TRBD1 (5 bases). Trimming stripped 7 bases from V and 3 bases from J, with 15 bases between. The CDR3 is 14 amino acids. Germline V gives CDR1 LNHDA, CDR2 SQIVND (reference sequence). The CDR3 nucleotides are TGTGCCAGTACCGACCGAGGGGAGTACTATGGCTACACCTTC. Translation gives CASTDRGEYYGYTF.

This clone was seen once. This chain uses TRBV6-5 with TRBJ2-7; the D gene is possibly TRBD1 (7 bases). V lost 6 bases and J lost 7, with 19 bases in between. From germline, CDR1 is MNHEY and CDR2 SVGAGI. This CDR3 region has 14 residues. The CDR3 reads CASRSGDSSIEQYF. The CDR3 DNA reads as TGTGCCAGCAGGTCGGGGGACAGTTCAATTGAGCAGTACTTC.

This sequence joins TRBV28 and TRBJ1-5; D gene ambiguous. The CDR3 is made up of 14 amino acids. The germline CDR1 and CDR2 sequences are MDHEN and SYDVKM. Trimming took off 4 bases at V and 2 bases at J, with 9 bases between the two ends. CDR3 residues: CASSSASGNQPQHF. CDR3 DNA sequence: TGTGCCAGCAGTTCAGCCTCGGGCAATCAGCCCCAGCATTTT.

By proportion, this clone is medium-sized. This chain joins TRBV2 and TRBJ1-4; TRBD1 matches 9 bases. The CDR3 is made up of 14 amino acids. Trimming at V came to 6 bases and at J to 8 bases, leaving 7 bases not matched to a gene. Germline lookup yields CDR1 SNHLY and CDR2 FYNNEI. CDR3: CASRDRGGREKLFF. The DNA of the CDR3 is TGTGCCAGCAGAGACAGGGGGGGGAGAGAAAAACTGTTTTTT.

V usage is TRBV4-1 and J usage is TRBJ2-7; perhaps TRBD2 as D (6 bases). Germline V gives CDR1 MGHRA, CDR2 YSYEKL. The CDR3 is 17 residues long. Trimming removed 0 bases at V and 2 bases at J, with 17 bases between. The CDR3 protein is CASSQDLTGDPPYEQYF. CDR3 coding DNA: TGCGCCAGCAGCCAAGATCTCACGGGAGATCCTCCCTACGAGCAGTACTTC.

This clone has just a few counts. V is TRBV5-1 and J is TRBJ2-7; TRBD2 is a possible D gene (6 bases). This CDR3 contains 16 residues. Trimming stripped 10 bases from V and 1 base from J, with 24 bases between. CDR1 and CDR2 (germline): SGHRS, YFSETQ. DNA for the CDR3: TGCGCCTACTCGACAACCGGCGCGGGGCCGTCCTACGAGCAGTACTTC. It translates to CAYSTTGAGPSYEQYF. Full variable domain (remainder filled in from reference TRBV5-1 and TRBJ2-7): KAGVTQTPRYLIKTRGQQVTLSCSPISGHRSVSWYQQTPGQGLQFLFEYFSETQRNKGNFPGRFSGRQFSNSRSEMNVSTLELGDSALYLCAYSTTGAGPSYEQYFGPGTRLTVT.

This chain connects TRBV7-2 to TRBJ1-5, with 7 bases fitting TRBD1. Germline V lookup: CDR1 SGHTA, CDR2 FQGNSA. The CDR3 runs 15 residues. The V segment lost 0 bases and the J segment 3 bases; nucleotides outside the gene matches: 2. The CDR3 DNA reads as TGTGCCAGCAGCTTAGCTGGACAGGTCAATCAGCCCCAGCATTTT. Protein sequence: CASSLAGQVNQPQHF.

In this sample, this clone turned up once. Here the CDR3 reads CASSLTGPPGGYTF. The CDR3 coding sequence is TGTGCCAGCAGCCTAACGGGGCCCCCTGGGGGCTACACCTTC. The chain recombines TRBV28 with TRBJ1-2; possibly TRBD1 for D (5 bases). V lost 6 bases, J lost 8 bases, and 19 bases lay in between. CDR3 size: 14 residues. CDR1 is MDHEN and CDR2 is SYDVKM in the germline V gene.

This chain uses TRBV28 with TRBJ2-1; 11 bases are a match to TRBD1. The CDR3 totals 16 residues. The V gene end was trimmed by 6 bases and the J gene end by 9 bases; junction bases not matched to a gene: 13. Germline V gene lookup returns CDR1 MDHEN and CDR2 SYDVKM. Here the CDR3 DNA reads TGTGCCAGCAGCCTACCTAGGGACAGGGGGAGTCCTGAGCAGTTCTTC. Its protein is CASSLPRDRGSPEQFF.

This chain joins TRBV9 and TRBJ2-7; the match to TRBD1 covers 7 bases. CDR1 is SGDLS and CDR2 is YYNGEE in the germline V gene. V lost 4 bases to trimming and J lost 2 bases; unmatched junction nucleotides: 9. The CDR3 contains 15 residues. CDR3 region: CASSTGQVSTYEQYF. In DNA form, the CDR3 reads TGTGCCAGCAGCACCGGACAGGTTTCTACCTACGAGCAGTACTTC. The entire variable domain, with the rest obtained from reference TRBV9 and TRBJ2-7, is as follows: DSGVTQTPKHLITATGQRVTLRCSPRSGDLSVYWYQQSLDQGLQFLIQYYNGEERAKGNILERFSAQQFPDLHSELNLSSLELGDSALYFCASSTGQVSTYEQYFGPGTRLTVT.

This chain joins TRBV9 and TRBJ2-7; D might be TRBD2 (5 bases). Trimming stripped 0 bases from V and 4 bases from J, with 17 bases between. The CDR3 spans 16 residues. The germline CDR1 and CDR2 sequences are SGDLS and YYNGEE. DNA for the CDR3: TGTGCCAGCAGCGTAGGATCAATCGGGGAATATTACGAGCAGTACTTC. It specifies CASSVGSIGEYYEQYF.

This clone was seen only once. The chain employs TRBV21-1 and TRBJ1-2. TRBV21-1 is assigned pseudogene status. The CDR3 consists of 20 residues. As DNA, the CDR3 is TGTGCCAGCAGCAAATGGGGTCCGACGGCCACGGGTAGTTGGGTTTATGGCTACACCTTC. Amino acid sequence: CASSKWGPTATGSWVYGYTF.

The gene calls are TRBV28 and TRBJ2-7; D assignment may be TRBD1 or TRBD2 (5 bases each). Germline-derived CDR1 and CDR2 are MDHEN and SYDVKM. The CDR3 length is 15 residues. The V and J ends lost 5 bases and 0 bases respectively, with 14 bases between them. The CDR3, as DNA: TGTGCCAGCAGTCCCGGGACGCAAAGCTCCTACGAGCAGTACTTC. This translates into CASSPGTQSSYEQYF. The full variable domain, its missing parts supplied by reference TRBV28 and TRBJ2-7, is DVKVTQSSRYLVKRTGEKVFLECVQDMDHENMFWYRQDPGLGLRLIYFSYDVKMKEKGDIPEGYSVSREKKERFSLILESASTNQTSMYLCASSPGTQSSYEQYFGPGTRLTVT.